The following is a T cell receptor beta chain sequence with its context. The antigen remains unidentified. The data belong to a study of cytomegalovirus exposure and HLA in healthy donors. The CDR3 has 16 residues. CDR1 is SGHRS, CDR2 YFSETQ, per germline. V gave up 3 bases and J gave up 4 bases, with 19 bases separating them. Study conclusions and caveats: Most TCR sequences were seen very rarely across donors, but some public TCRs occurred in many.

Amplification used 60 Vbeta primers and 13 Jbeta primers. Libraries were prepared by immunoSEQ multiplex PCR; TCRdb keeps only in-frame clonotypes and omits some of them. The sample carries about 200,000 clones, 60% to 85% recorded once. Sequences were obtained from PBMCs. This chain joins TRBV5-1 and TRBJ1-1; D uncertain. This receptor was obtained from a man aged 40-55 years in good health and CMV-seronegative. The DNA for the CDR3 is TGCGCCAGCAGCTCCGGGTGGCCTGCCGGAGGCACTGAAGCTTTCTTT. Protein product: CASSSGWPAGGTEAFF.